This TCR beta chain was identified in a study of blood T cell repertoires in COVID-19. Study details: Sites across the United States, Italy and Spain contributed samples from acute and convalescent COVID-19. T cells, B-cell-depleted T cells, or PBMCs provided the cDNA or gDNA that served as material.

Using immunoSEQ multiplex PCR, the repertoire was profiled, and TCRdb retains in-frame clones only, with some absent. The table records about 31,000 clones, 91% of them present only once. The germline CDR1 and CDR2 sequences are SGHVS and FQNEAQ. This CDR3 has 12 amino acids. Trimming cost V 0 bases and J 7 bases, with 7 bases left between them. This chain connects TRBV7-8 to TRBJ2-7; perhaps TRBD2 as D (6 bases). Sequencing was done on a sample of peripheral blood. This TCR came from a man between 60 and 75 years old with acute or convalescent COVID-19. The CDR3 bases are TGTGCCAGCAGCTTAGCGGCGGGGGAGCAGTACTTC. This sequence encodes CASSLAAGEQYF.